Below, one T cell receptor (beta chain) is given with its context. What this receptor recognizes is not known. No much larger clonotype is one base removed from it; base qualities were not supplied. Additional DNA sequences in this sample encode the identical CDR3. For the CD8 naive samples, CD45RO-negative cells were positively selected for CCR7, yielding a CD45RA+CCR7+ population from which TemRA cells were excluded. The donors were healthy, HIV-negative adults who had no recently reported acute infections or vaccinations. Every donor was a Caucasian adult living in Nashville, Tennessee, USA. After blood collection by leukapheresis, PBMCs were isolated using Ficoll-Histopaque density gradient centrifugation and then cryopreserved in the vapor phase of liquid nitrogen. Analytical flow cytometry was used to check the purity and quantity of each magnetically sorted T cell population. Genomic DNA was isolated from each sorted fraction and quantified by UV absorbance on a Nanodrop 2000c.

This sample is part of a study of shared clonotypes between healthy human individuals (dated by TCRdb to 2018 to 2020). Study-wide context: The cohort comprised two women and a few men aged 18 to 49 years. For each donor, CD4 naive and CD4 memory were each given three plates, CD8 naive was given two plates, and CD8 memory was given one plate. To increase sequencing depth and limit assay-specific biases, different laboratories used diverse techniques to prepare libraries and sequence TCR repertoires. Each donor's leukapheresis produced roughly between about 0.8 and 10 billion PBMCs. The study deeply sequenced blood TCR repertoires of about 5 healthy adults to estimate repertoire size and the extent of clonotype sharing between individuals. The investigation overall reported the following: Pairwise subsampling led to the expectation that sequencing depth would affect the degree of clonotype sharing among donors. Higher generation probabilities were observed for clonotypes shared by all four sorted-subset donors than for non-shared clonotypes. Incomplete sequencing was indicated by rarefaction of sorted-subset datasets, despite the large sequencing depth. Naive subsets generally had larger estimated clonotype richness than memory subsets did. Sharing across a handful of donors was observed for 4.5% to 6.5% of naive CD4, over 3% of naive CD8, around 2.5% of memory CD4, and about 0.38% of memory CD8 clonotypes. Only blood was sampled, and tissue TCR repertoires likely differ from those in blood. The genetic and exposure-history diversity represented was limited by the small number of donors.

In the germline V gene (reference sequence), CDR1 corresponds to MNHEY and CDR2 to SMNVEV. Inclusive of the bounding cysteine and phenylalanine, the CDR3 is 13 residues long. Only the CDR3 DNA is retained, 39 bases long and in frame from the first base. Deletion took 6 bases off V and 0 bases off J, with a span of 9 bases between the germline ends. Using the deep immunoSEQ assay, TCR CDR3 regions were amplified from genomic DNA by multiplex PCR. Extracted genomic DNA from each cell subset was distributed evenly across all wells of several immunoSEQ 96-well plates, and each plate was treated as a replicate. Each replicate PCR for sorted subsets received about 200 ng genomic DNA, equal to some 32,000 T cell genomes. Purified libraries were measured with a Qubit 3.0 fluorometer, size-checked on a Bioanalyzer 2100, and measured again with the KAPA Library Quantification kit. Each immunoSEQ 96-well plate was sequenced on its own single-read 150-cycle Illumina NextSeq 550 flow cell. The authors' pipeline ran thus. Because the immunoSEQ output held only junctional sequences and lacked quality scores, the filtering could not match the filtering applied to full-length reads. Sequences were annotated with PyIR, a Python wrapper for IgBLAST v1.9, and V/J genes and CDR3 were assigned using IMGT germline references. Reads with weak V/J assignments (E-value above 1e-6), missing CDR3, stop codons, out-of-frame junctions, or ambiguous translated residues were removed. V3J clonotypes were defined as sequences sharing the same inferred V gene, J gene, and CDR3 amino acid sequence. Percentage overlap between repertoires was computed as shared unique clonotypes divided by the size of the smaller repertoire. RTK rarefaction, the Chao1 estimator, and Recon v2.1 estimates of unobserved clonotypes were used to assess repertoire richness. Generation probabilities were computed with OLGA for all TCRbeta clonotypes obtained by the gDNA method from four donors. Entries here come from immuneACCESS through TCRdb and include only in-frame sequences with V and J called. Some clones fail to appear in such tables; in the studies checked, an unresolved V gene covers under half of the shortfall, and the cause of the remainder is unknown. Clone size and V and J calls were adopted from that table, with D and trimming inferred from the DNA. The sample contains about 2.1 million clones, about 92% of them found a single time. Over 1.5% of the sample is in the top ten clones.

Sequencing was carried out using naive CD8+ T cells from PBMCs. The label giving this sample's cell subset or site can be read as: CD45RA+CCR7+. This TCR derives from a man younger than 35 in good health. Some clones in this sample may be carry-over from other donors' samples. This chain is built from TRBV27 and TRBJ2-7, with the D call perhaps TRBD1 or TRBD2, as 5 bases match in each case. The CDR3 amino acid sequence is: CASSVGTSYEQYF. In nucleotide form, the sequence is TGTGCCAGCAGCGTCGGGACCTCCTACGAGCAGTACTTC.